A selection of T cell receptor beta chains follows, all from one sample in a study of identical twins. One entry per CDR3 protein, called by TCRdb with MiXCR from the 5' RACE reads. The data show hundreds of thousands of distinct CDR3 sequences, approximately 7% seen once. These data are also associated with another study on yellow fever vaccine responses in identical twins.

The specimen sequenced was memory (CD45RO+) T cells sorted from blood. The receptor source for this set is a woman aged 18-30 years in good health. Each CDR3 is given with its conserved first and last residue. The order of the fields is J gene, V gene, CDR3 protein.

j_gene: TRBJ1-2; v_gene: TRBV28; CDR3aa: CASSLPGFEGYTF
j_gene: TRBJ2-4; v_gene: TRBV20-1; CDR3aa: CSARDVPGGPGLNDIQYF
j_gene: TRBJ1-2; v_gene: TRBV27; CDR3aa: CASSLFGEDGYTF
j_gene: TRBJ1-1; v_gene: TRBV25-1; CDR3aa: CASSELQGNTEAFF
j_gene: TRBJ2-2; v_gene: TRBV5-1; CDR3aa: CASSSKLTGKSDTGELFF
j_gene: TRBJ2-2; v_gene: TRBV9; CDR3aa: CASSIRGDTGAGELFF
j_gene: TRBJ1-1; v_gene: TRBV5-1; CDR3aa: CASSSGVFVNTEAFF
j_gene: TRBJ2-1; v_gene: TRBV5-1; CDR3aa: CASSPGQGNEQFF
j_gene: TRBJ2-5; v_gene: TRBV4-1; CDR3aa: CASSQETGGQETQYF
j_gene: TRBJ1-1; v_gene: TRBV7-3; CDR3aa: CASSLTTVTEAFF
j_gene: TRBJ1-3; v_gene: TRBV12-3/TRBV12-4; CDR3aa: CASSPLTATGNTIYF
j_gene: TRBJ2-5; v_gene: TRBV6-1; CDR3aa: CASGTSLPTPGAGETQYF
j_gene: TRBJ2-5; v_gene: TRBV7-3; CDR3aa: CASSLMGGTRETQYF
j_gene: TRBJ2-3; v_gene: TRBV20-1; CDR3aa: CSARRGEMETQYF
j_gene: TRBJ1-6; v_gene: TRBV14; CDR3aa: CASSQGWDGDNSPLHF
j_gene: TRBJ2-2; v_gene: TRBV6-5; CDR3aa: CASSHDPKNTGELFF
j_gene: TRBJ1-2; v_gene: TRBV3-1; CDR3aa: CASSQGQGTGYTF
j_gene: TRBJ2-2; v_gene: TRBV15; CDR3aa: CATSRDSFSGELFF
j_gene: TRBJ1-1; v_gene: TRBV20-1; CDR3aa: CSASPGVTFLTEAFF
j_gene: TRBJ2-3; v_gene: TRBV29-1; CDR3aa: CSVRQRSSTDTQYF
j_gene: TRBJ1-3; v_gene: TRBV18; CDR3aa: CASFLTDSSGNTIYF
j_gene: TRBJ2-2; v_gene: TRBV6-5; CDR3aa: CASSSLAGGRTGELFF
j_gene: TRBJ1-2; v_gene: TRBV5-1; CDR3aa: CASSTAGQNYGYTF
j_gene: TRBJ2-1; v_gene: TRBV20-1; CDR3aa: CSARNLGNEQFF
j_gene: TRBJ2-3; v_gene: TRBV3-1; CDR3aa: CASSQSQRLAQYF
j_gene: TRBJ2-3; v_gene: TRBV28; CDR3aa: CASKSHPGRKDTDTQYF
j_gene: TRBJ2-7; v_gene: TRBV7-6; CDR3aa: CASSLALGDYEQYF
j_gene: TRBJ2-5; v_gene: TRBV5-1; CDR3aa: CASSLSQSQETQYF
j_gene: TRBJ2-7; v_gene: TRBV27; CDR3aa: CASRQTNGPREQYF
j_gene: TRBJ2-1; v_gene: TRBV24-1; CDR3aa: CATSDFGGGYEQFF
j_gene: TRBJ1-2; v_gene: TRBV11-3; CDR3aa: CASSLGPGQGGRNYGYTF